The 29 T cell receptor beta chains given below trace back to one sample, sequenced in a study of shared clonotypes between healthy human individuals. This table comes from immunoSEQ multiplex PCR, and its TCRdb copy is limited to in-frame clones, with some not included. The sample holds hundreds of thousands of clones, roughly 77% seen once. The sample consisted of PBMCs. These receptors all stem from a middle-aged woman in good health. Some clones in this sample may be carry-over from other donors' samples.

This clone was detected once. This rearrangement joins TRBV28 to TRBJ2-7; tentatively, D is TRBD2 (5 bases). V lost 9 bases, J lost 3 bases, and 24 bases lay in between. Germline CDR1 is MDHEN and CDR2 is SYDVKM. This CDR3 is 16 amino acids long. CDR3 in amino acids: CASSRGTRLGYYEQYF. The CDR3 DNA reads as TGTGCCAGTTCTCGGGGTACCAGGTTAGGCTACTACGAGCAGTACTTC. Full variable domain (remainder filled in from reference TRBV28 and TRBJ2-7): DVKVTQSSRYLVKRTGEKVFLECVQDMDHENMFWYRQDPGLGLRLIYFSYDVKMKEKGDIPEGYSVSREKKERFSLILESASTNQTSMYLCASSRGTRLGYYEQYFGPGTRLTVT.

The chain has TRBV29-1 and TRBJ1-2; 7 nucleotides match TRBD1. CDR1 is SQVTM, CDR2 ANQGSEA, per germline. The V gene end was trimmed by 6 bases and the J gene end by 7 bases; junction bases not matched to a gene: 8. CDR3 length: 12 amino acids. CDR3: CSVGTGAGGYTF. CDR3 nucleotide sequence: TGCAGCGTCGGAACAGGGGCGGGTGGCTACACCTTC.

Points on this clone: A junction end diverges from the germline sequence, so it may reflect a read error. This specimen includes other DNA sequences encoding the same CDR3. The rearrangement links TRBV5-6 to TRBJ2-7; possibly TRBD1 or TRBD2 for D (5 bases each). Germline CDR1 SGHDT, CDR2 YYEEEE. This CDR3 spans 17 amino acids. The CDR3 here is CASSLLGTVFSSYEQYF. The CDR3 DNA reads TGCGCCAGCAGCTTGTTGGGGACGGTTTTTAGCTCCTACGAGCAGTACTTC.

This clone has more than one count but fewer than ten. The chain joins TRBV27 to TRBJ2-1; TRBD2 matches at 10 bases. CDR3 length: 18 amino acids. V was clipped by 2 bases and J by 11 bases; unmatched bases: 18. The germline CDR1 and CDR2 sequences are MNHEY and SMNVEV (reference sequence). CDR3 sequence: CASSLKGPRAGGPGKQFF. The DNA of the CDR3 is TGTGCCAGCAGTTTAAAGGGCCCAAGAGCGGGAGGGCCTGGGAAGCAGTTCTTC.

The J gene is TRBJ2-1, the V gene TRBV5-4, with D possibly TRBD2 on 6 matching bases. The CDR3 has 13 amino acids. V was cut by 0 bases and J by 8 bases, with 9 bases left in between. Germline V gene lookup returns CDR1 SGHNT and CDR2 YYREEE (reference sequence). The CDR3 sequence: CASSLAGGYEQFF. The DNA for the CDR3 is TGTGCCAGCAGCTTGGCCGGGGGTTATGAGCAGTTCTTC.

The chain links TRBV29-1 to TRBJ1-1; D possibly corresponds to TRBD1 (5 bases). Germline V gene lookup returns CDR1 SQVTM and CDR2 ANQGSEA. V was trimmed by 5 bases and J by 1 base, leaving 14 bases between them. The CDR3 spans 14 residues. CDR3 amino acids: CSVYAGPGNTEAFF. For the CDR3, the DNA is TGCAGCGTTTATGCAGGGCCCGGGAACACTGAAGCTTTCTTT. Together with reference TRBV29-1 and TRBJ1-1, the CDR3 gives the full variable domain: SAVISQKPSRDICQRGTSLTIQCQVDSQVTMMFWYRQQPGQSLTLIATANQGSEATYESGFVIDKFPISRPNLTFSTLTVSNMSPEDSSIYLCSVYAGPGNTEAFFGQGTRLTVV.

This chain uses TRBV7-3 with TRBJ2-1, with D tentatively TRBD2 (6 bases). Germline-derived CDR1 and CDR2 are SGHTA and FQGTGA. The germline V and J ends were trimmed by 1 base and 7 bases, with 17 bases remaining between them. The CDR3 sequence is 16 residues long. CDR3 protein: CASSLMSGVAQNEQFF. In nucleotides, the CDR3 is TGTGCCAGCAGCTTAATGTCGGGAGTGGCCCAAAATGAGCAGTTCTTC.

V and J are TRBV7-9 and TRBJ1-4, with no clear D. V shed 1 base and J shed 5 bases, with 5 bases lying between them. The germline CDR1 and CDR2 sequences are SEHNR and FQNEAQ (reference sequence). The CDR3 runs to 13 residues. The CDR3 loop is CASSLDGNEKLFF. CDR3 in DNA: TGTGCCAGCAGCTTAGATGGCAATGAAAAACTGTTTTTT.

This clone was picked up one time. The V gene is TRBV9, the J gene TRBJ1-6; 8 nucleotides agree with TRBD1. The CDR3 has 15 residues. The trim removed 6 bases at V and 10 bases at J, leaving 12 bases unmatched. The germline gives CDR1 SGDLS, CDR2 YYNGEE. The CDR3 DNA reads TGTGCCAGCACTAGGGGACAGGCCCCTGGATCACCCCTCCACTTT. It codes for CASTRGQAPGSPLHF.

The rearrangement uses TRBV28 and TRBJ2-2; TRBD2 matches 10 bases. The CDR3 runs 16 residues. The V gene end was trimmed by 8 bases and the J gene end by 5 bases; junction bases not matched to a gene: 11. Germline V gene data show CDR1 as MDHEN and CDR2 as SYDVKM. The CDR3 reads CASGGLAVIGTGELFF. CDR3 bases: TGTGCCAGCGGAGGACTAGCGGTGATTGGTACCGGGGAGCTGTTTTTT.

This CDR3 is CASSTQDRRGEQFF. The CDR3 coding sequence is TGTGCCAGCAGCACGCAGGACCGGAGGGGTGAGCAGTTCTTC. The chain carries TRBV11-3 and TRBJ2-1; a possible D gene is TRBD2 (6 bases). Trimming pared 5 bases from V and 9 bases from J, leaving 17 bases between. This CDR3 comprises 14 residues. CDR1 is SGHNT and CDR2 is YENEEA in the germline V gene.

This clone occurred many times. The chain carries TRBV10-2 and TRBJ1-2; no clear D gene. The CDR3 runs 14 residues. Germline values: CDR1 WSHSY, CDR2 SAAADI. V lost 4 bases to trimming and J lost 0 bases, with 9 bases between them. CDR3 nucleotide sequence: TGCGCCAGCAGTGCAGTTGGGGCTAACTATGGCTACACCTTC. Translated: CASSAVGANYGYTF.

The gene calls are TRBV7-3 and TRBJ1-2, with D possibly TRBD1 on 5 matching bases. Per germline, CDR1 SGHTA and CDR2 FQGTGA. The V gene lost 5 bases and the J gene lost 8 bases, with 15 bases spanning the gap. The CDR3 consists of 13 residues. CDR3 bases: TGTGCCAGCAGCCCCCAACCAGGGAACGGCTACACCTTC. Its protein is CASSPQPGNGYTF.

This sequence joins TRBV27 and TRBJ1-3, with 9 bases that match TRBD1. CDR1 is MNHEY and CDR2 is SMNVEV in the germline V gene (reference sequence). The CDR3 has 16 residues. Trimming removed 4 bases from V and 3 bases from J; junction bases left unmatched: 7. CDR3 bases: TGTGCCAGCAGTTCACGGACAGGGGCAAGTGGAAACACCATATATTTT. Its translation is CASSSRTGASGNTIYF.

The chain recombines TRBV7-2 with TRBJ2-3; D gene uncertain. The germline V gene encodes CDR1 SGHTA and CDR2 FQGNSA. V was cut by 7 bases and J by 2 bases, with 13 bases left in between. This CDR3 is built from 14 residues. As DNA, the CDR3 is TGTGCCAGCACCCTGTCCTGGCTCACAGATACGCAGTATTTT. Residues: CASTLSWLTDTQYF.

The genes are TRBV10-2 and TRBJ1-2, with D tentatively TRBD1 (5 bases). This CDR3 is 13 amino acids long. Trimming left V 4 bases short and J 3 bases short, with 9 bases between. Per germline, CDR1 WSHSY and CDR2 SAAADI. CDR3 DNA: TGCGCCAGCAGTGCTACCAGGGACTATGGCTACACCTTC. This translates into CASSATRDYGYTF.

The rearrangement uses TRBV7-2 and TRBJ1-2, with no clear D. The CDR3 consists of 15 residues. Trimming cost V 1 base and J 0 bases, with 9 bases left between them. In germline, CDR1 is SGHTA, CDR2 FQGNSA. The CDR3 DNA follows: TGTGCCAGCAGCTTAGTAGGCGGGTCTAACTATGGCTACACCTTC. Amino acids: CASSLVGGSNYGYTF.

This clone was seen once. This rearrangement joins TRBV28 to TRBJ2-3, with 14 positions matching TRBD2. J gave up 0 bases and V 6 bases, and 5 bases lay outside the gene matches. The CDR3 contains 17 residues. CDR1 and CDR2 (germline): MDHEN, SYDVKM. The chain's CDR3 is CASSRGLAGGSTDTQYF. Here the CDR3 DNA reads TGTGCCAGCAGCCGCGGACTAGCGGGAGGAAGCACAGATACGCAGTATTTT.

The chain couples TRBV6-5 to TRBJ1-4, with D perhaps matching TRBD1 (6 bases). The CDR3 extends over 14 amino acids. Germline V gene sequence: CDR1 MNHEY, CDR2 SVGAGI. Trimming stripped 5 bases from V and 1 base from J, with 8 bases between. CDR3 nucleotide sequence: TGTGCCAGCAGTCTCAGGGGAACTAATGAAAAACTGTTTTTT. Translated: CASSLRGTNEKLFF.

V is TRBV4-1 and J is TRBJ2-1; D is unresolved. Germline values: CDR1 MGHRA, CDR2 YSYEKL. The V end was cut by 0 bases, the J end by 4 bases, with 7 bases between. CDR3 size: 14 residues. CDR3 DNA: TGCGCCAGCAGCCAAGATGTCTCGTACAATGAGCAGTTCTTC. It yields the protein CASSQDVSYNEQFF.

The V and J genes are TRBV25-1 and TRBJ2-2, with D perhaps TRBD1 (5 bases). Germline CDR1 is MGHDK and CDR2 is SYGVNS. Between the trimmed V and J ends, which lost 4 bases and 1 base, there was a span of 16 bases. The CDR3 totals 17 residues. The CDR3 nucleotides are TGTGCCAGCAGTGCCTCCTTTGGGGCAGGGAACACCGGGGAGCTGTTTTTT. It yields the protein CASSASFGAGNTGELFF.

The rearrangement uses TRBV27 and TRBJ2-1; maybe TRBD1 (5 bases). Trimming removed 6 bases from V and 0 bases from J, with 12 bases in between. The CDR3 is 15 residues long. The germline gives CDR1 MNHEY, CDR2 SMNVEV (reference sequence). The CDR3 DNA reads as TGTGCCAGCAGGATCCGGACACTCTCCTACAATGAGCAGTTCTTC. Translation: CASRIRTLSYNEQFF.

This clone has only one observation. This rearrangement joins TRBV27 to TRBJ1-2; the match to TRBD1 covers 8 bases. V gave up 7 bases and J gave up 6 bases; unmatched junction bases: 13. Germline V gene sequence: CDR1 MNHEY, CDR2 SMNVEV (reference sequence). This CDR3 has 15 amino acids. The DNA of the CDR3 is TGTGCCAGCACCCGCTACAGGGGGGGAAGGGATGGCTACACCTTC. Protein product: CASTRYRGGRDGYTF.

The chain combines TRBV28 with TRBJ2-4; 7 bases are shared with TRBD1. The CDR3 is 16 amino acids. V was clipped by 4 bases and J by 0 bases; unmatched bases: 6. Germline CDR1 MDHEN, CDR2 SYDVKM. CDR3: CASSSLDRLAKNIQYF. CDR3 bases: TGTGCCAGCAGTTCGCTGGACAGGCTAGCCAAAAACATTCAGTACTTC.

Only one count was recorded for this clone. The chain carries TRBV2 and TRBJ2-3; D remains unclear. V lost 3 bases and J lost 3, with 10 bases in between. This CDR3 is 14 amino acids long. Germline lookup yields CDR1 SNHLY and CDR2 FYNNEI. In nucleotides, the CDR3 is TGTGCCAGCAGTGACGGTCGGATTACAGATACGCAGTATTTT. Translating it yields CASSDGRITDTQYF.

The chain carries TRBV28 and TRBJ2-7; D is possibly TRBD1 (7 bases). V was cut by 8 bases and J by 2 bases, with 13 bases left in between. Per germline, CDR1 MDHEN and CDR2 SYDVKM. This CDR3 has 13 amino acids. The CDR3 bases are TGTGCCAGCGGAGGGGGCGCCCCCTACGAGCAGTACTTC. This gives the protein CASGGGAPYEQYF.

This chain links TRBV15 with TRBJ2-5; the D is unclear. Germline values: CDR1 LNHNV, CDR2 YYDKDF (reference sequence). CDR3 length: 12 amino acids. Trimming took off 0 bases at V and 4 bases at J, with 3 bases between the two ends. The CDR3 DNA sequence: TGTGCCACCAGCAGAGATTTAGAGACCCAGTACTTC. Encoded protein: CATSRDLETQYF.

The chain links TRBV11-2 to TRBJ2-2, with D uncertain. Trimming stripped 6 bases from V and 0 bases from J, with 20 bases between. The CDR3 covers 18 residues. The germline CDR1 and CDR2 sequences are SGHAT and FQNNGV. The CDR3, as DNA: TGTGCCAGCAGGGGCTTAAGGTGGGGTGGCGCGAACACCGGGGAGCTGTTTTTT. Protein: CASRGLRWGGANTGELFF.

The gene calls are TRBV6-6 and TRBJ1-2; D unresolved. V dropped 6 bases and J dropped 5 bases, with 13 bases sitting between them. Germline lookup yields CDR1 MNHNY and CDR2 SVGAGI (reference sequence). The CDR3 loop spans 13 amino acids. CDR3 in amino acids: CASSPRMPYGYTF. CDR3 sequence (DNA): TGTGCCAGCAGCCCGAGGATGCCGTATGGCTACACCTTC.